This T cell receptor beta chain was sequenced during a study of T cell responses to AZD1222 COVID-19 vaccine (dated by TCRdb to the early 2020s). Some background on the complete study: AZD1222 recipients given second doses at about 4 weeks or at about 12 weeks were pooled, since spike-specific TCR depth and breadth were not found to differ between the two schedules. Trial participants were enrolled by age into 18-55, 56-69 and 70-plus year subgroups, with roughly 150, 30 and 60 TCR-sequenced participants respectively. A total of 233 trial participants underwent TCR sequencing, of whom some 210 received two doses of AZD1222 and about 25 received two doses of the MenACWY control vaccine.

Results and caveats for the whole study, not just this receptor: CD4 TCRs associated with the vaccine covered the entire spike protein, and the dominant responses were in regions 160-218 and 743-854. Most participants were white British and females outnumbered males, and the authors suggested that clonal diversity may have been underestimated. Reportedly, almost half of the unique spike-specific TCRs recognized epitopes lying outside the regions that are mutated in the B.1.351 and B.1.1.7 variants. Because no day 14 peak-response samples were available, repertoires were characterized only after the peak T cell response. The 56-69-year group was small, and its depth increase did not reach significance, likely because of low power. After two AZD1222 doses, spike-specific TCR breadth and depth were significantly higher than at day 0 and than in MenACWY recipients. Conclusions about previously exposed vaccinees are limited, since just 6 or 7 AZD1222 recipients were seropositive for SARS-CoV-2 at baseline.

Taken from the germline V gene, the CDR1 and CDR2 loops are LGHNT and FRNRAP. The CDR3, cysteine through phenylalanine, is 15 amino acids long. Only the CDR3 portion is preserved as DNA: 45 bases, with reading frame beginning at the first base. The junction carries 13 bases between V and J, which are trimmed by 1 base and 4 bases respectively. The sample's time point label, in plain terms: baseline before first vaccination. Samples from vaccinated people were obtained from the UK trials COV001 and COV002, which included a single-blind randomized controlled phase 2/3 trial of AZD1222 (ChAdOx1 nCoV-19) in healthy adults. For TCRbeta chain sequencing, PBMC samples were collected from trial participants at day 0 and at day 28 after the second dose. The CDR3 regions of human TCRbeta chains were subjected to immunosequencing. The original methods were these. Repertoire TCRs were checked for matches against a reference library of SARS-CoV-2-specific TCRs that had been generated using the MIRA antigen-specificity platform. Breadth was defined as the fraction of unique TCRs that were SARS-CoV-2-associated. Depth was defined as the fraction of total T cells that were SARS-CoV-2-associated. Using the MIRA data, each spike-specific TCR was assigned both to the spike region to which the TCR was reactive and to a CD4 or CD8 class. Log10-transformed breadth and depth values were compared by one-way ANOVA with Sidak's multiple comparisons tests. Not all clones reach the TCRdb copy of this immuneACCESS table, which keeps in-frame sequences only. Checked studies attribute under half of the gap to unresolved V genes and leave the rest unexplained. V, J and clone size are taken as reported in that table, and D and trimming were inferred from the DNA itself. The sample yields over 130,000 clones; about 92% were counted once. The ten largest clones take up 4% to 5.5% of the sample.

As concerns this clone: Its recognized antigen is unknown. No base-level quality is on record; no much larger clone is a single base apart.

The chain links TRBV12-5 with TRBJ2-5; a weak D assignment points to TRBD2 (5 bases agree). This sequence was found in an adult in good health. Sequenced material: peripheral blood, taken on day 0 of AZD1222 vaccination. The CDR3 has the sequence CASGLAGIGLETQYF. DNA sequence: TGTGCTAGTGGTTTGGCCGGGATCGGGCTAGAGACCCAGTACTTC.